A single sample is the source of the 2 T cell receptor beta chains below, sequenced in a study of cytomegalovirus exposure and HLA in healthy donors. In the PCR, 60 Vbeta and 13 Jbeta primers were used. Profiled with immunoSEQ multiplex PCR; TCRdb holds only in-frame clones, not every one. The sample holds about 160,000 clones, about four fifths seen once. The specimen sequenced was PBMCs. The source of these receptors is a man aged 50 to 60 in good health and CMV-seropositive.

This chain links TRBV19 with TRBJ2-1, with 9 bases aligning to TRBD2. Germline V lookup: CDR1 LNHDA, CDR2 SQIVND (reference sequence). The CDR3 consists of 15 residues. Unmatched junction bases numbered 7, after V lost 6 bases and J lost 4 bases. Here the CDR3 DNA reads TGTGCCAGTAGGGTTGGACTAGCGCAGTACAATGAGCAGTTCTTC. Amino acid sequence: CASRVGLAQYNEQFF.

V usage is TRBV7-8 and J usage is TRBJ2-7; 7 bases match TRBD1. V gave up 5 bases and J gave up 2 bases; unmatched junction bases: 6. The CDR3 length is 14 residues. The germline gives CDR1 SGHVS, CDR2 FQNEAQ. As DNA, the CDR3 is TGTGCCAGCAGCCCCCGGGACAGCGCCTACGAGCAGTACTTC. Amino acid sequence: CASSPRDSAYEQYF.